Below are 17 T cell receptor beta chains sequenced from a single sample in a study of technical replicates of blood from a handful of donors. Only in-frame clones appear in the TCRdb table, and some are missing; sequencing was by immunoSEQ multiplex PCR. The sample holds roughly 72,000 clones; just under 95% are singletons and the top ten take roughly 0.37%. The source material was T cells isolated from PBMCs. These receptors were obtained from a human donor in good health.

This rearrangement joins TRBV11-3 to TRBJ2-7; D not certain. Trimming stripped 2 bases from V and 2 bases from J, with 4 bases between. The germline gives CDR1 SGHNT, CDR2 YENEEA. The CDR3 loop spans 12 amino acids. CDR3 residues: CASSLNTYEQYF. In DNA form, the CDR3 reads TGTGCCAGCAGCTTAAATACCTACGAGCAGTACTTC.

V usage is TRBV25-1 and J usage is TRBJ2-7; weak D call: TRBD2 (5 bases). The CDR3 has 13 residues. The V end was cut by 6 bases, the J end by 2 bases, with 11 bases between. The germline gives CDR1 MGHDK, CDR2 SYGVNS. This CDR3 reads CASSYGIPYEQYF. As DNA, the CDR3 is TGTGCCAGCAGCTACGGGATTCCCTACGAGCAGTACTTC.

The chain employs TRBV2 and TRBJ2-2, with 9 bases fitting TRBD1. V lost 6 bases, J lost 5 bases, and 4 bases stayed unmatched. This CDR3 contains 14 residues. CDR1 and CDR2 (germline): SNHLY, FYNNEI. The CDR3 reads CASRTGGLTGELFF. The DNA of the CDR3 is TGTGCCAGCAGGACAGGGGGTTTAACCGGGGAGCTGTTTTTT.

This chain links TRBV5-4 with TRBJ1-2; 11 bases fit TRBD1. J gave up 6 bases and V 5 bases, and 0 bases lay outside the gene matches. CDR1 is SGHNT, CDR2 YYREEE, per germline (reference sequence). The CDR3 sequence is 12 residues long. DNA for the CDR3: TGTGCCAGCAGGGGACAGGGGGATGGCTACACCTTC. This gives the protein CASRGQGDGYTF.

This chain links TRBV27 with TRBJ2-7; the match to TRBD2 covers 7 bases. The V gene's germline CDR1 is MNHEY and CDR2 SMNVEV (reference sequence). This CDR3 spans 14 amino acids. After removal of 6 bases from V and 1 base from J, the junction contained 6 bases not matched to a gene. CDR3 nucleotides: TGTGCCAGCAGGGGAGGGGTCAGTTCCTACGAGCAGTACTTC. It is translated as CASRGGVSSYEQYF.

This chain links TRBV5-1 with TRBJ2-1; D unresolved. CDR1 is SGHRS, CDR2 YFSETQ, per germline. V was cut by 0 bases and J by 1 base, with 8 bases left in between. The CDR3 is made up of 15 amino acids. CDR3 in amino acids: CASSLDLASYNEQFF. CDR3 DNA: TGCGCCAGCAGCTTGGACTTAGCATCCTACAATGAGCAGTTCTTC.

The chain has TRBV29-1 and TRBJ2-7, with 7 bases fitting TRBD1. J gave up 1 base and V 6 bases, and 6 bases lay outside the gene matches. Per germline, CDR1 SQVTM and CDR2 ANQGSEA. The CDR3 is made up of 13 amino acids. The CDR3 reads CSVATGLSYEQYF. The CDR3 bases are TGCAGCGTGGCGACAGGGCTTTCCTACGAGCAGTACTTC.

The chain carries TRBV7-6 and TRBJ2-7, with 8 bases aligning to TRBD1. The CDR3 is made up of 15 amino acids. Trimming removed 5 bases from V and 3 bases from J; junction bases left unmatched: 9. The V gene's germline CDR1 is SGHVS and CDR2 FNYEAQ. Written as DNA, the CDR3 is TGTGCCAGCAGCCCCCAGGACAGGGTGGACTACGAGCAGTACTTC. Its protein is CASSPQDRVDYEQYF.

The gene calls are TRBV14 and TRBJ2-5; D is possibly TRBD2 (5 bases). V lost 1 base and J 7 bases, leaving 10 bases between the germline ends. The germline V gene encodes CDR1 SGHDN and CDR2 FVKESK. The CDR3 consists of 13 residues. Written as DNA, the CDR3 is TGTGCCAGCAGCCAAGTTAGCGCTGGGACCCAGTACTTC. Translated: CASSQVSAGTQYF.

CDR3 DNA sequence: TGCAGCGTCGCAACCGGGACAGAATATGGCTACACCTTC. This encodes CSVATGTEYGYTF. This chain uses TRBV29-1 with TRBJ1-2, with 7 bases fitting TRBD1. Germline V gene lookup returns CDR1 SQVTM and CDR2 ANQGSEA. With 6 bases clipped from V and 5 bases from J, the junction kept 9 bases outside the gene matches. This CDR3 has 13 residues.

The V gene is TRBV4-3, the J gene TRBJ2-7; 7 bases are a match to TRBD2. The CDR3 length is 15 residues. Germline V lookup: CDR1 LGHNA, CDR2 YSLEER. V was clipped by 3 bases and J by 2 bases; unmatched bases: 7. DNA of the CDR3: TGCGCCAGCAGCCAGGGAGCGGGGATAACCTACGAGCAGTACTTC. This sequence encodes CASSQGAGITYEQYF.

The chain employs TRBV9 and TRBJ1-3; no definite D call. The CDR3 totals 15 residues. The V gene's germline CDR1 is SGDLS and CDR2 YYNGEE. Trimming removed 2 bases at V and 2 bases at J, with 11 bases between. CDR3 sequence: CASSVSGSTGNTIYF. In DNA, the CDR3 is TGTGCCAGCAGCGTCTCGGGGAGCACTGGAAACACCATATATTTT. The whole variable domain, filled in from reference TRBV9 and TRBJ1-3, reads DSGVTQTPKHLITATGQRVTLRCSPRSGDLSVYWYQQSLDQGLQFLIQYYNGEERAKGNILERFSAQQFPDLHSELNLSSLELGDSALYFCASSVSGSTGNTIYFGEGSWLTVV.

The chain carries TRBV19 and TRBJ2-3; D is unclear. The CDR3 sequence is 13 residues long. Per germline, CDR1 LNHDA and CDR2 SQIVND (reference sequence). V dropped 0 bases and J dropped 5 bases, with 6 bases sitting between them. CDR3 protein: CASSIDSEDTQYF. The CDR3, as DNA: TGTGCCAGTAGTATAGACAGTGAAGATACGCAGTATTTT.

The chain joins TRBV5-4 to TRBJ2-7; the match to TRBD2 covers 8 bases. CDR1 and CDR2 from the germline V gene are SGHNT and YYREEE (reference sequence). The CDR3 is 15 residues long. Unmatched junction bases numbered 3, after V lost 0 bases and J lost 1 base. The CDR3 region has the DNA TGTGCCAGCAGCTTGGAAAGCGGGAGTTCCTACGAGCAGTACTTC. It translates to CASSLESGSSYEQYF.

The chain is built from TRBV9 and TRBJ1-1, with 8 bases identical to TRBD1. The germline V gene encodes CDR1 SGDLS and CDR2 YYNGEE. Trimming removed 4 bases from V and 0 bases from J; junction bases left unmatched: 5. The CDR3 is made up of 15 amino acids. DNA of the CDR3: TGTGCCAGCAGCAACACAGGGGGGGTGAACACTGAAGCTTTCTTT. This gives the protein CASSNTGGVNTEAFF.

The rearrangement uses TRBV7-3 and TRBJ2-7, with 14 bases matching TRBD2. The germline CDR1 and CDR2 sequences are SGHTA and FQGTGA. The CDR3 loop spans 17 amino acids. V shed 4 bases and J 4 bases; nucleotides not matched to a gene: 9. The DNA of the CDR3 is TGTGCCAGCAGCTCCGAGGGGACTAGCGGGAGACCATACGAGCAGTACTTC. Translation: CASSSEGTSGRPYEQYF.

The CDR3 region is CASSVVGTQYF. CDR3 nucleotides: TGTGCCAGCAGCGTAGTCGGGACGCAGTATTTT. The chain employs TRBV9 and TRBJ2-3, with D unresolved. Trimming removed 0 bases from V and 9 bases from J, with 5 bases in between. The CDR3 is 11 amino acids. Germline CDR1 and CDR2: SGDLS and YYNGEE. Combining the CDR3 with reference TRBV9 and TRBJ2-3 gives the whole variable domain DSGVTQTPKHLITATGQRVTLRCSPRSGDLSVYWYQQSLDQGLQFLIQYYNGEERAKGNILERFSAQQFPDLHSELNLSSLELGDSALYFCASSVVGTQYFGPGTRLTVL.